Following are 30 T cell receptor beta chains from one sample sequenced in a study of blood T cell repertoires in COVID-19. Profiled with immunoSEQ multiplex PCR; TCRdb holds only in-frame clones, not every one. The table includes about 79,000 clones, around 89% detected once. Input material: peripheral blood. These receptors all come from a man aged 65 to 79 with active or convalescent COVID-19.

V gene TRBV7-6 combines with J gene TRBJ2-3; the D gene is possibly TRBD1 (7 bases). The CDR3 extends over 19 amino acids. The V end was cut by 5 bases, the J end by 2 bases, with 26 bases between. CDR1 is SGHVS, CDR2 FNYEAQ, per germline. This CDR3 reads CASSPKTGTPEKNTDTQYF. Written as DNA, the CDR3 is TGTGCCAGCAGCCCGAAGACAGGGACTCCCGAGAAAAACACAGATACGCAGTATTTT.

This clone was observed a single time. The chain links TRBV2 to TRBJ2-1, with TRBD2 matching over 9 bases. Trimming removed 6 bases from V and 7 bases from J; junction bases left unmatched: 13. Germline values: CDR1 SNHLY, CDR2 FYNNEI. This CDR3 spans 16 amino acids. The CDR3 DNA is TGTGCCAGCAGCGTCGGGCTAGCGGGATTGGGTAATGAGCAGTTCTTC. As protein: CASSVGLAGLGNEQFF.

The chain uses TRBV5-6 and TRBJ1-2; TRBD1 agrees at 7 bases. Trimming took 4 bases from V and 5 from J; bases not matched to a gene: 2. This CDR3 contains 12 residues. The germline V gene has CDR1 SGHDT and CDR2 YYEEEE. CDR3: CASSQQGYGYTF. CDR3 coding DNA: TGTGCCAGCAGCCAACAGGGGTATGGCTACACCTTC.

The chain links TRBV11-2 to TRBJ2-2; D possibly corresponds to TRBD2 (6 bases). The CDR3 runs to 16 residues. Trimming shortened V by 1 base and J by 5 bases, and 14 bases separated the two germline ends. The germline gives CDR1 SGHAT, CDR2 FQNNGV. Here the CDR3 DNA reads TGTGCCAGCAGCTTAGTCGGGAGCTGGCGGACCGGGGAGCTGTTTTTT. This gives the protein CASSLVGSWRTGELFF.

The CDR3 protein is CASNDRSYEQYF. The CDR3 DNA is TGTGCCAGCAACGACAGGAGCTACGAGCAGTACTTC. The chain links TRBV6-5 to TRBJ2-7; a possible D gene is TRBD1 (6 bases). Germline CDR1 MNHEY, CDR2 SVGAGI. The ends were cut back, 7 bases at V and 3 bases at J, with 10 bases in the middle. The CDR3 is 12 residues long.

The chain recombines TRBV28 with TRBJ1-1, with D maybe TRBD1 (6 bases). CDR1 is MDHEN, CDR2 SYDVKM, per germline. This CDR3 comprises 13 residues. V lost 6 bases and J lost 7, with 15 bases in between. The CDR3 DNA reads as TGTGCCAGCAGGGAACAGGGAGCTGTTGAAGCTTTCTTT. Translated, it gives CASREQGAVEAFF.

The rearrangement uses TRBV18 and TRBJ1-3; unclear D gene. With 0 bases removed from V and 0 bases from J, the gap between germline ends came to 9 bases. This CDR3 spans 16 amino acids. Germline CDR1 and CDR2: KGHSH and LQKENI. Here the CDR3 reads CASSPPYRTSGNTIYF. DNA of the CDR3: TGTGCCAGCTCACCACCGTACAGAACCTCTGGAAACACCATATATTTT.

The chain couples TRBV5-4 to TRBJ2-6; TRBD1 matches at 8 bases. The CDR3 is made up of 15 amino acids. J was trimmed by 6 bases and V by 4 bases; bases with no gene match: 6. Germline CDR1 is SGHNT and CDR2 is YYREEE (reference sequence). CDR3 protein: CASSAGGVEANVLTF. In nucleotides, the CDR3 is TGTGCCAGCAGCGCAGGGGGCGTCGAGGCCAACGTCCTGACTTTC.

This chain joins TRBV19 and TRBJ1-2, with 7 nucleotides matching TRBD1. The trim removed 5 bases at V and 0 bases at J, leaving 6 bases unmatched. The CDR3 runs 15 residues. CDR1 and CDR2 (germline): LNHDA, SQIVND (reference sequence). The CDR3 protein is CASSPGQRANYGYTF. The DNA of the CDR3 is TGTGCCAGTAGTCCGGGACAGAGAGCTAACTATGGCTACACCTTC.

As DNA, the CDR3 is TGTGCCAGCAGCCCTAACTTGGGACTAGCGGGAGGTACAGATACGCAGTATTTT. Translating it yields CASSPNLGLAGGTDTQYF. The chain uses TRBV9 and TRBJ2-3, with 15 positions matching TRBD2. V dropped 4 bases and J dropped 3; count of bases not matched to a gene: 9. CDR3 length: 18 amino acids. Germline CDR1 reads SGDLS; CDR2 reads YYNGEE.

The chain has TRBV7-2 and TRBJ2-5; TRBD1 matches 8 bases. CDR3 size: 15 residues. Germline CDR1 SGHTA, CDR2 FQGNSA. V shed 2 bases, J shed 4 bases, and the junction held 6 bases outside the gene matches. CDR3 bases: TGTGCCAGCAGCTTACCGACAGGGGTTGGAGAGACCCAGTACTTC. Its translation: CASSLPTGVGETQYF.

The rearrangement links TRBV6-7 to TRBJ1-4, with TRBD1 identical over 8 bases. TRBV6-7 is an open reading frame whose function is uncertain. The CDR3 consists of 16 residues. The junction had 5 bases not matched to a gene; V was cut back by 0 bases and J by 5 bases. The CDR3 reads CASSYSRTGRNEKLFF. The DNA for the CDR3 is TGTGCCAGCAGTTACTCGAGGACAGGGAGAAATGAAAAACTGTTTTTT.

The rearrangement links TRBV9 to TRBJ2-1; D is unclear. Looked up from germline, CDR1 is SGDLS and CDR2 is YYNGEE. V lost 0 bases, J lost 10 bases, and 5 bases lay in between. The CDR3 consists of 11 residues. Here the CDR3 reads CASSVDGEQFF. The CDR3 DNA reads as TGTGCCAGCAGCGTAGACGGGGAGCAGTTCTTC.

The chain has TRBV11-2 and TRBJ1-6; D perhaps matches TRBD1 (5 bases). Between the trimmed V and J ends, which lost 4 bases and 3 bases, there was a span of 10 bases. CDR3 length: 15 residues. Germline V lookup: CDR1 SGHAT, CDR2 FQNNGV. This chain's CDR3 is CASSSGGDYNSPLHF. The CDR3 nucleotides are TGTGCCAGCAGCTCCGGGGGGGACTATAATTCACCCCTCCACTTT.

The chain uses TRBV19 and TRBJ2-2; 12 nucleotides align to TRBD2. The V and J ends lost 5 bases and 5 bases, in that order; junction bases with no gene match: 9. The CDR3 sequence is 17 residues long. Germline lookup yields CDR1 LNHDA and CDR2 SQIVND (reference sequence). The CDR3 spells CASSVLSGTSGTGELFF. CDR3 DNA: TGTGCCAGTAGTGTCTTATCCGGGACTAGCGGGACCGGGGAGCTGTTTTTT.

The chain joins TRBV19 to TRBJ2-1; TRBD2 agrees at 11 bases. The length of the CDR3 is 15 residues. In germline, CDR1 is LNHDA, CDR2 SQIVND (reference sequence). V shed 7 bases, J shed 4 bases, and the junction held 6 bases outside the gene matches. CDR3 in amino acids: CASTGTSGRYNEQFF. DNA of the CDR3: TGTGCCAGTACCGGGACTAGCGGACGATACAATGAGCAGTTCTTC.

V is TRBV6-2 or TRBV6-3 and J is TRBJ1-2, with a possible D match to TRBD1 (5 bases). The CDR3 has 13 residues. Germline-derived CDR1 and CDR2 are MNHEY and SVGEGT. V lost 4 bases and J lost 3, with 9 bases in between. The DNA of the CDR3 is TGTGCCAGCAGTTCCACAGGTCACTATGGCTACACCTTC. This gives the protein CASSSTGHYGYTF.

The chain combines TRBV19 with TRBJ2-3; 8 positions agree with TRBD2. V lost 4 bases, J lost 0 bases, and 6 bases stayed unmatched. Germline lookup yields CDR1 LNHDA and CDR2 SQIVND (reference sequence). This CDR3 is built from 16 residues. The CDR3 DNA follows: TGTGCCAGTAGTACCTCTAGCGGGTGGAGCACAGATACGCAGTATTTT. This encodes CASSTSSGWSTDTQYF.

This chain links TRBV4-2 with TRBJ1-5, with 9 bases aligning to TRBD1. CDR3 length: 15 amino acids. Germline trimming cut 1 base from V and 7 bases from J; bases unmatched to any gene: 5. Germline V gene lookup returns CDR1 LGHNA and CDR2 YNFKEQ. CDR3 coding DNA: TGTGCCAGCAGCCAAGGGACAGGGGCCGAGCAGCCCCAGCATTTT. Protein product: CASSQGTGAEQPQHF.

The sample holds one count of this clone. The V call is TRBV11-1, the J call TRBJ2-3, with D hard to call. Trimming pared 6 bases from V and 0 bases from J, leaving 10 bases between. Per the germline V gene, CDR1 is SGHAT and CDR2 is FQDESV (reference sequence). This CDR3 is built from 14 residues. The CDR3 here is CASSPAGSTDTQYF. As DNA, the CDR3 is TGTGCCAGCAGTCCCGCAGGTAGCACAGATACGCAGTATTTT.

This clone occurred once. V is TRBV5-1 and J is TRBJ2-7, with 9 bases fitting TRBD2. The CDR3 is 15 amino acids. Germline CDR1 is SGHRS and CDR2 is YFSETQ. Trimming cost V 2 bases and J 3 bases; bases outside gene matches: 6. In nucleotides, the CDR3 is TGCGCCAGCAGCTTATTAGCGGGAGAGTTCTACGAGCAGTACTTC. It is translated as CASSLLAGEFYEQYF.

The chain employs TRBV27 and TRBJ2-1, with 8 bases identical to TRBD2. Germline CDR1 is MNHEY and CDR2 is SMNVEV (reference sequence). The CDR3 sequence is 14 residues long. Trimming removed 8 bases from V and 9 bases from J; junction bases left unmatched: 12. The DNA for the CDR3 is TGTGCCAGCCGTCCCCCCGCCGCGGGAGGTGAGCAGTTCTTC. As protein: CASRPPAAGGEQFF.

This clone was seen more than once but under ten times. V and J are TRBV18 and TRBJ2-7; D may be TRBD1 (5 bases). Germline loops: CDR1 KGHSH, CDR2 LQKENI. V dropped 3 bases and J dropped 0 bases, with 15 bases sitting between them. The CDR3 has 16 amino acids. CDR3 region: CASSPPGYLSSYEQYF. In nucleotides, the CDR3 is TGTGCCAGCTCACCGCCAGGGTACCTGAGCTCCTACGAGCAGTACTTC.

V and J are TRBV18 and TRBJ1-3; tentatively, D is TRBD1 (6 bases). The CDR3 extends over 16 amino acids. V was clipped by 2 bases and J by 0 bases, with 11 bases between them. From germline, CDR1 is KGHSH and CDR2 LQKENI. The CDR3 reads CASSPNRAPSGNTIYF. The CDR3 nucleotides are TGTGCCAGCTCACCAAACAGGGCGCCCTCTGGAAACACCATATATTTT.

The chain uses TRBV7-9 and TRBJ2-7; 10 nucleotides line up with TRBD2. The germline CDR1 and CDR2 sequences are SEHNR and FQNEAQ (reference sequence). This CDR3 spans 14 amino acids. The V and J ends lost 5 bases and 8 bases, in that order; junction bases with no gene match: 9. The CDR3 DNA follows: TGTGCCAGCAGCCAGGGGCTAGCGGGAGAGCAGCAGTACTTC. It is translated as CASSQGLAGEQQYF.

The V gene is TRBV6-2 or TRBV6-3, the J gene TRBJ2-7; 14 bases line up with TRBD2. V dropped 4 bases and J dropped 4; count of bases not matched to a gene: 6. Germline loops: CDR1 MNHEY, CDR2 SVGEGT. This CDR3 region has 16 residues. Written as DNA, the CDR3 is TGTGCCAGCAGTTTGACTAGCGGGAGGGCCGGGTACGAGCAGTACTTC. Translating it yields CASSLTSGRAGYEQYF.

The chain uses TRBV18 and TRBJ1-4, with TRBD1 as a possible D gene (6 bases). The CDR3 runs 17 residues. Trimming removed 0 bases at V and 4 bases at J, with 15 bases between. Germline V gene lookup returns CDR1 KGHSH and CDR2 LQKENI. CDR3 nucleotide sequence: TGTGCCAGCTCACCACCATGGTCCGGACAGAGTAATGAAAAACTGTTTTTT. Translation: CASSPPWSGQSNEKLFF.

This sequence joins TRBV19 and TRBJ2-3; 11 bases line up with TRBD2. Germline V gives CDR1 LNHDA, CDR2 SQIVND (reference sequence). The CDR3 runs 17 residues. Trimming cost V 4 bases and J 7 bases; bases outside gene matches: 13. The CDR3: CASSTRPGLAAGNTQYF. The CDR3 DNA reads TGTGCCAGTAGTACACGTCCGGGACTAGCGGCAGGGAATACGCAGTATTTT.

This chain links TRBV5-6 with TRBJ1-6; D call uncertain. V lost 2 bases to trimming and J lost 7 bases, with 16 bases between them. CDR3 length: 16 residues. Germline loops: CDR1 SGHDT, CDR2 YYEEEE. The CDR3 reads CASSFGPASVNSPLHF. In DNA form, the CDR3 reads TGTGCCAGCAGCTTTGGGCCGGCGTCAGTAAATTCACCCCTCCACTTT.

This chain connects TRBV7-9 to TRBJ1-3, with 7 bases matching TRBD1. This CDR3 is 16 amino acids long. J gave up 1 base and V 5 bases, and 8 bases lay outside the gene matches. Germline V gives CDR1 SEHNR, CDR2 FQNEAQ (reference sequence). The CDR3 DNA reads TGTGCCAGCAGCCAAACCGGGACAGCATCTGGAAACACCATATATTTT. Translating gives CASSQTGTASGNTIYF.